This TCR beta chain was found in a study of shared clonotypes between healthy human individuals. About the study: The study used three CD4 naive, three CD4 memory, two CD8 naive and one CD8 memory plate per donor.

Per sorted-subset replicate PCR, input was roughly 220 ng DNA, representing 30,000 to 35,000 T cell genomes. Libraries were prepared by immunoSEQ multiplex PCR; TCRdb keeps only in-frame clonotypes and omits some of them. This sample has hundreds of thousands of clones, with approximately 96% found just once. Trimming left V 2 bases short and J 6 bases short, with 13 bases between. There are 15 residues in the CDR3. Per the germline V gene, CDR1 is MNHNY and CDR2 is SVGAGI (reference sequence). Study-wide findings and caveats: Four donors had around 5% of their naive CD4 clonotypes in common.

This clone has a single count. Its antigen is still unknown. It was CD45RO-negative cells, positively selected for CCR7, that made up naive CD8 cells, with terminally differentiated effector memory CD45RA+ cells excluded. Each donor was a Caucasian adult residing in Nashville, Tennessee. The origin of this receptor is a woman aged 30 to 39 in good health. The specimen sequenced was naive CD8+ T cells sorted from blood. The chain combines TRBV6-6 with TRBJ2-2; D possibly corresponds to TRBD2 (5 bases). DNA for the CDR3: TGTGCCAGCAGTTACGAGCCTAGCCTTCCCGGGGAGCTGTTTTTT. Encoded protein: CASSYEPSLPGELFF.